This is a list of T cell receptor beta chains from one sample in a study of graft-versus-host responses after intestinal transplantation. Repertoires were generated with immunoSEQ multiplex PCR, while TCRdb's copy carries only in-frame clones and drops some. This table holds about 120,000 clones, around 93% found once. Their cognate antigens are unknown. Sequences were derived from unstimulated CD4+ T cells sorted from spleen or lymph node cells, sampled before intestinal transplant. These receptors were taken from a human donor who received an intestinal transplant. The CDR3 runs from the conserved cysteine through the conserved F or W. The D gene is left open where the match is weak.

v_gene	len	j_gene	d_gene	CDR3nt	CDR3aa
TRBV7-8	12	TRBJ2-5	.	TGTGCCAGCAGCGGGAGATCGGAGACCCAGTACTTC	CASSGRSETQYF
TRBV20-1	11	TRBJ2-7	.	TGCAGTGCTAGAAGGGACCACGAGCAGTACTTC	CSARRDHEQYF
TRBV10-3	15	TRBJ2-3	.	TGTGCCACTTACGCTCGGGCCGCGCCCACAGATACGCAGTATTTT	CATYARAAPTDTQYF
TRBV19	16	TRBJ1-1	TRBD1	TGTGCCAGTAAAAAAGGGGGCAAGACGGCTGTGTATGAAGCTTTCTTT	CASKKGGKTAVYEAFF
TRBV4-2	12	TRBJ2-7	.	TGTGCCAGCAGCCAAGGTGATAGCGGCAGGTACTTC	CASSQGDSGRYF
TRBV10-1	13	TRBJ1-2	.	TGCGCCAGCAGTGAAGGACAGAACTATGGCTACACCTTC	CASSEGQNYGYTF
TRBV19	17	TRBJ2-7	.	TGTGCCAGTAGTAATCCCCGGGATGGCCCAAGGCGCTACGAGCAGTACTTC	CASSNPRDGPRRYEQYF
TRBV20-1	11	TRBJ2-7	.	TGCAGTGCCGGACAGCTTTACGAGCAGTACTTC	CSAGQLYEQYF
TRBV6-1	14	TRBJ2-7	TRBD2	TGTGCCAGCAGTGGGAGCGGGAGCCAATACGAGCAGTACTTC	CASSGSGSQYEQYF
TRBV19	18	TRBJ2-4	TRBD1	TGTGCCAGTAGTATTTATGTGAGACAGGGGGTCGCCAAAAACATTCAGTACTTC	CASSIYVRQGVAKNIQYF
TRBV27	15	TRBJ1-1	TRBD1	TGTGCCAGCAGTTTCGGCGGGACAGGGGGGTCTGAAGCTTTCTTT	CASSFGGTGGSEAFF
TRBV7-2	15	TRBJ2-3	TRBD1	TGTGCCAGCACCCGGGACAGGGGGCAGTGGGATACGCAGTATTTT	CASTRDRGQWDTQYF
TRBV28	15	TRBJ2-7	.	TGTGCCAGCAGTTCCCGGACAAAGACTCTCTACGAGCAGTACTTC	CASSSRTKTLYEQYF
TRBV4-2	16	TRBJ1-4	TRBD1	TGTGCCAGCAGCCAAGAGAAGAAGGGGGCTGATGAAAAACTGTTTTTT	CASSQEKKGADEKLFF
TRBV6-6	14	TRBJ1-5	.	TGTGCCAGCAGTTATCAGGGCCCCAATCAGCCCCAGCATTTT	CASSYQGPNQPQHF
TRBV28	17	TRBJ1-4	TRBD1	TGTGCCAGCAGCGAACCGGGACAGGGGAGGACTAATGAAAAACTGTTTTTT	CASSEPGQGRTNEKLFF
TRBV14	14	TRBJ2-7	.	TGTGCCAGCAGCCCCCTGACAGGCTCCTACGAGCAGTACTTC	CASSPLTGSYEQYF
TRBV30	17	TRBJ2-1	TRBD2	TGTGCCTGGAGGGGACTAGGATCTGGAGGGCCCTACAATGAGCAGTTCTTC	CAWRGLGSGGPYNEQFF
TRBV7-2	15	TRBJ1-5	.	TGTGCCAGCAGCTTAACGCCAGGGCTCTATCAGCCCCAGCATTTT	CASSLTPGLYQPQHF
TRBV4-1	14	TRBJ2-5	TRBD2	TGCGCCAGCAGCCGACTAGCGGGAGAAGAGACCCAGTACTTC	CASSRLAGEETQYF
TRBV19	14	TRBJ2-7	.	TGTGCCAGCCAGCGCACAGGGCCGCCCTACGAGCAGTACTTC	CASQRTGPPYEQYF
TRBV7-7	16	TRBJ2-5	TRBD2	TGTGCTAGCAGCTTAGGGGGACTAGCGGTACAAGAGACCCAGTACTTC	CASSLGGLAVQETQYF
TRBV28	13	TRBJ2-1	.	TGTGCCAGCACCCCCTTGTCAAGGGCAGCGCAGTTCTTC	CASTPLSRAAQFF
TRBV4-1	17	TRBJ1-5	.	TGCGCCAGCACCAAAGGGGCTGCGACACCGGATAATCAGCCCCAGCATTTT	CASTKGAATPDNQPQHF
TRBV7-9	15	TRBJ2-3	TRBD1	TGTGCCAGCAGCAAGCCGGGACAGGGAACAGATACGCAGTATTTT	CASSKPGQGTDTQYF
TRBV29-1	14	TRBJ2-7	TRBD1	TGCAGCGTGAGGGTGACAGGGGGCGAATACGAGCAGTACTTC	CSVRVTGGEYEQYF
TRBV4-2	16	TRBJ1-4	TRBD1	TGTGCCAGCAGCCATCCCCAGGGGGAGAGAGATGAAAAACTGTTTTTT	CASSHPQGERDEKLFF